This TCR beta chain appears in the sequencing data of a study of CD8+CD57+ T cells in acquired aplastic anemia. The wider study: The DNA of sorted CD4+ and CD8+ cells averaged around 3 ug. Researchers reported that healthy donors averaged about 11 million reads for CD4+ cells.

Profiling that covered TCR beta VDJ and CDR3 relied on genomic DNA as its template. TCRdb analysed the reads with MiXCR anew, one entry per CDR3 protein. The table has approximately 380,000 distinct CDR3 sequences, 65% to 75% seen once. Trimming pared 5 bases from V and 12 bases from J, leaving 18 bases between. The CDR3 is made up of 13 amino acids. Germline CDR1 is SGHVS and CDR2 is FQNEAQ. On this clonotype: What it binds is not known.

Findings and caveats of the study: CD8+ Simpson's diversity did not differ significantly between patients and controls. Common to patients and controls were twenty-nine CD8+ CDR3 sequences.

This receptor was obtained from a human donor in good health, serving as a control. Sequenced input: sorted CD4+, CD8+, or CD8+CD57+ T cells (not recorded which) from PBMCs. The chain couples TRBV7-8 to TRBJ2-3, with D tentatively TRBD2 (7 bases). In DNA form, the CDR3 reads TGTGCCAGCAGCCGCTGGGGGGGCGACAATCAGTATTTT. This gives the protein CASSRWGGDNQYF.